This TCR beta chain is drawn from a study of blood T cells in healthy people across ages. Sample-barcoded 5' priming and a J-beta primer mix drove a second PCR of roughly 6 to 12 cycles. A single record per CDR3 protein comes from TCRdb applying MiXCR to the 5' RACE reads. The sample includes hundreds of thousands of distinct CDR3 sequences, under 45% seen only once; the top ten take roughly 18%. The study, taken as a whole, reports: The recorded TCR beta diversity per million T cells decreased in a roughly linear manner with age. Lack of knowledge of donor CMV status possibly confounded expanded clonotype changes. PBMCs that were unsorted prevented a conclusive naive versus antigen-experienced comparison.

This CDR3 is 16 amino acids long. Germline values: CDR1 SGHRS, CDR2 YFSETQ. The ends lost 2 bases at V and 0 bases at J; junction bases unmatched: 7. This clonotype was observed a few times. The target antigen is unknown. Sequenced material: blood. The TCR comes from a man in his 60s in good health. This chain connects TRBV5-1 to TRBJ2-5; 7 bases map to TRBD1. Here the CDR3 reads CASSFRQGSYQETQYF. CDR3 in DNA: TGCGCCAGCAGCTTCCGACAGGGTTCGTACCAAGAGACCCAGTACTTC.